This T cell receptor (beta chain) came from a study of regulatory T cells in long-lasting Graves disease. Germline CDR1 SNHLY, CDR2 FYNNEI. The CDR3 is made up of 12 amino acids. Trimming pared 2 bases from V and 6 bases from J, leaving 5 bases between. Library construction for TCR beta used iRepertoire HTBI primers and Arm-PCR of CDR3 regions. One entry per CDR3 protein, called by TCRdb with MiXCR from the multiplex PCR reads. The table records hundreds of thousands of distinct CDR3 sequences, 16% of them present only once. Regarding time point: newly diagnosed GD, antithyroid drugs for less than 3 months. Extracted RNA from PBMCs served as the source of the TCR library. This clonotype came up many times. The same sample was also studied in work on T cells in Graves' hyperthyroidism and ophthalmopathy. From that second work: In the blood, most expanded thyroid clonotypes above 0.001 appeared as well.

This chain joins TRBV2 and TRBJ2-4; D uncertain. This sequence originates from a man aged 35 to 55 with Graves disease. The material was peripheral blood mononuclear cells (PBMCs), obtained at new diagnosis, from a patient treated with antithyroid drugs. CDR3 amino acids: CASSERTNIQYF. The CDR3 DNA reads TGTGCCAGCAGTGAAAGGACAAACATTCAGTACTTC.